These 28 T cell receptor beta chains were all obtained from the same sample, sequenced in a study of human T cells and chemical hapten exposure. TCRdb analysed the RACE reads with MiXCR anew, one entry per CDR3 protein. In the table there are about 160,000 distinct CDR3 sequences, around 30% of which are singletons. As to time point: patch test 3, about 24 weeks after DPC sensitization. The treatment: therapeutic diphenylcyclopropenone sensitization with weekly scalp DPC. This specimen was whole blood, taken in connection with sensitization to the hapten diphenylcyclopropenone (DPC). Every receptor here comes from a woman in her late teens or twenties with alopecia areata. Some clones in this sample may be carry-over from other donors' samples.

The chain recombines TRBV29-1 with TRBJ2-2, with TRBD1 identical over 9 bases. The J segment lost 2 bases and the V segment lost 6 bases, leaving 7 bases of the junction unmatched. The CDR3 is 15 amino acids. CDR1 SQVTM and CDR2 ANQGSEA come from the germline V gene. In DNA form, the CDR3 reads TGCAGCGTCGCTACAGGGGGCTTCAACACCGGGGAGCTGTTTTTT. Residues: CSVATGGFNTGELFF.

The V gene is TRBV29-1, the J gene TRBJ2-7; D is perhaps TRBD2 (6 bases). The V and J ends lost 3 bases and 9 bases respectively, with 18 bases between them. Germline V lookup: CDR1 SQVTM, CDR2 ANQGSEA. The CDR3 is made up of 13 amino acids. The CDR3 sequence: CSVDRAVGGSQYF. The CDR3 DNA sequence: TGCAGCGTTGATAGGGCGGTCGGAGGGTCGCAGTACTTC.

The V gene is TRBV18, the J gene TRBJ2-3; D remains ambiguous. CDR1 is KGHSH, CDR2 LQKENI, per germline. CDR3 length: 16 amino acids. With 3 bases removed from V and 3 bases from J, the gap between germline ends came to 16 bases. The CDR3 coding sequence is TGTGCCAGCTCACCGGTGATGGAACGTTGGACAGATACGCAGTATTTT. Translation gives CASSPVMERWTDTQYF.

V and J are TRBV5-6 and TRBJ1-2, with D possibly matching TRBD1 (6 bases). The CDR3 has 14 amino acids. The germline CDR1 and CDR2 sequences are SGHDT and YYEEEE. The germline V and J ends were trimmed by 4 bases and 5 bases, with 15 bases remaining between them. The CDR3 loop reads CASSMGQLAYGYTF. Written as DNA, the CDR3 is TGTGCCAGCAGCATGGGACAACTGGCTTATGGCTACACCTTC.

The rearrangement joins TRBV5-1 to TRBJ2-7, with TRBD1 as a possible D gene (5 bases). Germline lookup yields CDR1 SGHRS and CDR2 YFSETQ. The CDR3 length is 14 residues. Trimming shortened V by 7 bases and J by 5 bases, and 19 bases separated the two germline ends. CDR3 in DNA: TGCGCCAGCGCAAAGCAGGGTTTTGACGACGAGCAGTACTTC. It translates to CASAKQGFDDEQYF.

The chain is built from TRBV6-5 and TRBJ2-5; 8 bases fit TRBD1. Germline V gene lookup returns CDR1 MNHEY and CDR2 SVGAGI. Trimming cost V 0 bases and J 7 bases; bases outside gene matches: 10. This CDR3 region has 16 residues. In nucleotides, the CDR3 is TGTGCCAGCAGTTACTCGAGGGACAGGAGCGCGGGGACCCAGTACTTC. It yields the protein CASSYSRDRSAGTQYF.

This chain links TRBV9 with TRBJ1-4; D unclear. CDR1 and CDR2 (germline): SGDLS, YYNGEE. V was trimmed by 6 bases and J by 9 bases, leaving 15 bases between them. This CDR3 is built from 13 residues. The CDR3 nucleotides read TGTGCCAGCATCCAAAGAAAAAGGAAAAAACTGTTTTTT. Residues: CASIQRKRKKLFF.

The chain has TRBV5-1 and TRBJ2-1; possible D gene TRBD1, 6 bases. Germline assignment: CDR1 SGHRS and CDR2 YFSETQ. There are 16 residues in the CDR3. The V end lost 0 bases, the J end lost 4 bases, and 14 bases lay between the germline ends. CDR3 amino acids: CASSLARGGAYNEQFF. DNA of the CDR3: TGCGCCAGCAGCTTGGCCAGGGGCGGAGCGTACAATGAGCAGTTCTTC.

This clonotype was seen a handful of times. The CDR3 DNA reads as TGTGCCAGCAGCCCGAGGTTTGGCGGAGCGAACAATGAGCAGTTCTTC. As protein: CASSPRFGGANNEQFF. V and J are TRBV3-1 and TRBJ2-1; D is unresolved. V was clipped by 4 bases and J by 5 bases, with 18 bases between them. CDR1 and CDR2 from the germline V gene are LGHDT and YNNKEL (reference sequence). The CDR3 runs 16 residues.

The V call is TRBV10-2, the J call TRBJ1-1; D is undetermined. The CDR3 totals 16 residues. V was cut by 4 bases and J by 1 base, with 16 bases left in between. Germline loops: CDR1 WSHSY, CDR2 SAAADI. In DNA, the CDR3 is TGCGCCAGCAGTGTACCCCGGGTCGAAAAGAACACTGAAGCTTTCTTT. The encoded protein is CASSVPRVEKNTEAFF.

The chain recombines TRBV29-1 with TRBJ1-2; D gene uncertain. Germline V gives CDR1 SQVTM, CDR2 ANQGSEA. The CDR3 runs to 12 residues. Trimming shortened V by 6 bases and J by 4 bases, and 12 bases separated the two germline ends. The CDR3 region is CSVTTPSYGYTF. The CDR3 DNA reads TGCAGCGTAACGACACCATCCTATGGCTACACCTTC. Filled out from reference TRBV29-1 and TRBJ1-2, the complete variable domain reads SAVISQKPSRDICQRGTSLTIQCQVDSQVTMMFWYRQQPGQSLTLIATANQGSEATYESGFVIDKFPISRPNLTFSTLTVSNMSPEDSSIYLCSVTTPSYGYTFGSGTRLTVV.

V is TRBV25-1 and J is TRBJ1-2; 9 bases align to TRBD1. The CDR3 covers 14 residues. With V trimmed by 1 base and J by 8 bases, 5 bases remained unmatched. Germline V gives CDR1 MGHDK, CDR2 SYGVNS. In nucleotides, the CDR3 is TGTGCCAGCAGTGAATTACAGGGGGCCAAAGGCTACACCTTC. The encoded protein is CASSELQGAKGYTF.

This clonotype occurred many times. V gene TRBV6-5 combines with J gene TRBJ1-1; D not certain. Per germline, CDR1 MNHEY and CDR2 SVGAGI. V dropped 5 bases and J dropped 1 base, with 8 bases sitting between them. The CDR3 length is 13 residues. The CDR3 DNA follows: TGTGCCAGCAGTAAGACCAGGAACACTGAAGCTTTCTTT. This encodes CASSKTRNTEAFF.

This clonotype was counted a few times. This chain connects TRBV3-1 to TRBJ2-7; TRBD2 agrees at 7 bases. There are 14 residues in the CDR3. In germline, CDR1 is LGHDT, CDR2 YNNKEL (reference sequence). The junction had 5 bases not matched to a gene; V was cut back by 4 bases and J by 2 bases. CDR3 region: CASSRAGVTYEQYF. CDR3 DNA: TGTGCCAGCAGCCGGGCGGGGGTAACCTACGAGCAGTACTTC.

The sample holds a few counts of this clonotype. The rearrangement joins TRBV6-6 to TRBJ1-2; tentative D call: TRBD1 (5 bases). The germline V and J ends were trimmed by 5 bases and 8 bases, with 12 bases remaining between them. Germline assignment: CDR1 MNHNY and CDR2 SVGAGI (reference sequence). This CDR3 region has 12 residues. CDR3 sequence reads: CASSTQGGGYTF. The CDR3 region has the DNA TGTGCCAGCAGTACTCAGGGAGGCGGCTACACCTTC.

The sample holds many counts of this clonotype. The chain employs TRBV25-1 and TRBJ2-1, with D uncertain. This CDR3 has 17 amino acids. Germline V gives CDR1 MGHDK, CDR2 SYGVNS. The chain's CDR3 is CAASSRSVGEWNNEQFF. In DNA form, the CDR3 reads TGTGCTGCATCCAGCAGATCGGTAGGAGAGTGGAACAATGAGCAGTTCTTC.

The chain employs TRBV2 and TRBJ2-1; D unresolved. Between the trimmed V and J ends, which lost 6 bases and 6 bases, there was a span of 9 bases. This CDR3 has 12 amino acids. The germline CDR1 and CDR2 sequences are SNHLY and FYNNEI. Written as DNA, the CDR3 is TGTGCCAGCAGGGACGAGTCCAATGAGCAGTTCTTC. This encodes CASRDESNEQFF.

The chain combines TRBV4-1 with TRBJ1-5; no firm D call. This CDR3 has 13 residues. Looked up from germline, CDR1 is MGHRA and CDR2 is YSYEKL. V gave up 0 bases and J gave up 7 bases, with 7 bases separating them. Written as DNA, the CDR3 is TGCGCCAGCAGCCAAGATGGTTGGCAGCCCCAGCATTTT. Protein product: CASSQDGWQPQHF.

The chain joins TRBV20-1 to TRBJ2-1; D is unclear. The length of the CDR3 is 15 residues. CDR1 is DFQATT, CDR2 SNEGSKA, per germline (reference sequence). Trimming removed 0 bases at V and 0 bases at J, with 9 bases between. The CDR3 sequence: CSAREKLSSYNEQFF. DNA for the CDR3: TGCAGTGCTAGAGAGAAACTGAGCTCCTACAATGAGCAGTTCTTC.

Turning to this clonotype: One end of the junction fails to match germline, which may point to a read error. The chain joins TRBV7-9 to TRBJ2-7; 9 bases map to TRBD1. The CDR3 consists of 12 residues. Germline V CDR1 and CDR2: SEHNR, FQNEAQ (reference sequence). CDR3 DNA sequence: TGTGCCAGCAGCTTAACCCTACAGGGGGCTCTCTTC. This sequence encodes CASSLTLQGALF.

The CDR3 coding sequence is TGTGCCAGCAGTCCAGGGGGTAGCACAGATACGCAGTATTTT. Protein: CASSPGGSTDTQYF. This chain uses TRBV28 with TRBJ2-3; 7 bases line up with TRBD1. The length of the CDR3 is 14 residues. CDR1 and CDR2 from the germline V gene are MDHEN and SYDVKM. The J segment lost 0 bases and the V segment lost 5 bases, leaving 2 bases of the junction unmatched.

The rearrangement links TRBV19 to TRBJ2-7; D is ambiguous. V was pared by 4 bases and J by 3 bases, with 10 bases between. The CDR3 loop spans 13 amino acids. Germline-derived CDR1 and CDR2 are LNHDA and SQIVND (reference sequence). The CDR3 region is CASSTGFGYEQYF. The DNA of the CDR3 is TGTGCCAGTAGTACCGGATTCGGCTACGAGCAGTACTTC.

This clonotype was detected only a few times. The rearrangement joins TRBV29-1 to TRBJ2-5, with 10 nucleotides matching TRBD2. The J segment lost 7 bases and the V segment lost 5 bases, leaving 7 bases of the junction unmatched. Germline CDR1 SQVTM, CDR2 ANQGSEA. The CDR3 extends over 13 amino acids. Here the CDR3 DNA reads TGCAGCGTTCCCGGGACTAGCGAAGGGACCCAGTACTTC. It translates to CSVPGTSEGTQYF.

This clonotype came up a few times. The chain has TRBV30 and TRBJ2-1; 8 bases align to TRBD2. Germline lookup yields CDR1 GTSNPN and CDR2 SVGIG (reference sequence). The CDR3 loop spans 15 amino acids. V lost 0 bases to trimming and J lost 4 bases; unmatched junction nucleotides: 5. The CDR3 DNA reads as TGTGCCTGGAGTGTGTCTAGCGGGCTTTACAATGAGCAGTTCTTC. Translated: CAWSVSSGLYNEQFF.

At least ten counts were recorded for this clonotype. This chain links TRBV12-3 or TRBV12-4 with TRBJ2-3; TRBD2 matches at 8 bases. V was pared by 6 bases and J by 4 bases, with 0 bases of the junction left unmatched. This CDR3 is 12 amino acids long. The CDR3 DNA sequence: TGTGCCAGCAGCGGGGGGGCAGATACGCAGTATTTT. It yields the protein CASSGGADTQYF.

J is TRBJ2-5 and V is TRBV5-1, with 7 bases aligning to TRBD1. The germline V gene encodes CDR1 SGHRS and CDR2 YFSETQ. The CDR3 has 16 residues. J lost 0 bases, V lost 4 bases, and 9 bases had no gene match. CDR3 bases: TGCGCCAGCAGCCTCCGTCCGGGACAGAACCAAGAGACCCAGTACTTC. Its translation is CASSLRPGQNQETQYF.

This clonotype has just a few counts. J is TRBJ2-2 and V is TRBV30, with TRBD2 matching 15 bases. Trimming took 6 bases from V and 5 from J; bases not matched to a gene: 7. Germline V lookup: CDR1 GTSNPN, CDR2 SVGIG (reference sequence). This CDR3 is built from 16 residues. CDR3 sequence (DNA): TGTGCCTGCTCGGGACTAGCGGGGGGTGAGACCGGGGAGCTGTTTTTT. Translated: CACSGLAGGETGELFF.

Only a few counts were recorded for this clonotype. The V gene is TRBV5-5, the J gene TRBJ2-5; 11 bases are a match to TRBD2. CDR1 is SGHKS, CDR2 YYEKEE, per germline (reference sequence). V shed 1 base, J shed 2 bases, and the junction held 4 bases outside the gene matches. This CDR3 has 16 amino acids. The CDR3 protein is CASSLQLAGAQETQYF. The CDR3 coding sequence is TGTGCCAGCAGCTTGCAACTAGCGGGGGCTCAAGAGACCCAGTACTTC.